This T cell receptor (beta chain) was retrieved from a study of blood T cell repertoires in COVID-19. Study at large: In each case, the material was cDNA or gDNA derived from T cells, B-cell-depleted T cells, or PBMCs.

The CDR3 extends over 15 amino acids. From germline, CDR1 is SGHKS and CDR2 YYEKEE (reference sequence). V was clipped by 2 bases and J by 0 bases, with 9 bases between them. As originally analysed: It was from reference gene primer amplification that nucleated cell counts were estimated. Libraries were prepared by immunoSEQ multiplex PCR; TCRdb keeps only in-frame clonotypes and omits some of them. Clone size and the V and J calls come from that table; the DNA yielded D and trimming. This table holds tens of thousands of clones, roughly 90% found once. The gene calls are TRBV5-5 and TRBJ2-1, with a possible D match to TRBD2 (5 bases). Sequencing input: peripheral blood. The sequence was collected from a man between 50 and 59 years old with acute or convalescent COVID-19. In DNA, the CDR3 is TGTGCCAGCAGCTTTTCGGGGAGCTCCTACAATGAGCAGTTCTTC. Its protein is CASSFSGSSYNEQFF.